Given below is one TCR beta chain in context. The data are from a study of blood T cell repertoires in COVID-19. Study overall: Nucleic acid was either cDNA or gDNA, and it came from T cells, B-cell-depleted T cells, or PBMCs.

In the study's own analysis: Amplification of reference gene primers provided the estimated nucleated cell counts. Produced via immunoSEQ multiplex PCR; TCRdb's table is partial and in-frame only. V and J calls and clone size are given by that table; D and trimming were obtained from the DNA. The sample yields some 50,000 clones, 65% to 90% seen once. The trim removed 9 bases at V and 1 base at J, leaving 11 bases unmatched. The length of the CDR3 is 15 residues. Germline values: CDR1 MDHEN, CDR2 SYDVKM. The sequenced material came from peripheral blood. This clonotype was sampled from a man between 35 and 55 years old with acute or convalescent COVID-19. The chain joins TRBV28 to TRBJ1-1, with 7 bases identical to TRBD1. The CDR3 region has the DNA TGTGCCAGTCGAGTTCAGGGGGTGGGGAACACTGAAGCTTTCTTT. Residues: CASRVQGVGNTEAFF.